These 22 T cell receptor beta chains came from one sample sequenced in a study of CD8 T cells in ankylosing spondylitis. TCRdb redid the calling of the 5' RACE reads with MiXCR, one entry per CDR3 protein. In the table there are some 350,000 distinct CDR3 sequences, roughly 14% of which are singletons. The sample was blood, either unsorted or a sorted T cell fraction (not recorded which). These receptors were taken from a male donor with ankylosing spondylitis or in good health (not recorded which).

As regards this clonotype: Germline is not matched at one junction end, which may reflect a read error. This chain connects TRBV13 to TRBJ2-5, with 12 bases aligning to TRBD2. CDR1 PRHDT and CDR2 FYEKMQ come from the germline V gene (reference sequence). This CDR3 contains 17 residues. CDR3 loop: CACSPRLAGATGETQYF. The CDR3 nucleotides read TGTGCCTGCAGCCCCCGACTAGCGGGGGCAACTGGAGAGACCCAGTACTTC.

The chain uses TRBV3-1 and TRBJ2-3, with 9 bases fitting TRBD2. The CDR3 sequence is 19 residues long. Losses at the gene ends were 11 bases for V and 0 bases for J; bases not matched to a gene: 21. The germline CDR1 and CDR2 sequences are LGHDT and YNNKEL (reference sequence). The CDR3 coding sequence is TGTGCCTGCTGTTTGGGTAGCGGGAGACATAGCCCTAGCACAGATACGCAGTATTTT. Translated: CACCLGSGRHSPSTDTQYF.

This clonotype was found once. The chain carries TRBV5-1 and TRBJ2-1, with TRBD2 matching over 7 bases. J gave up 12 bases and V 0 bases, and 9 bases lay outside the gene matches. The length of the CDR3 is 14 residues. CDR1 and CDR2 from the germline V gene are SGHRS and YFSETQ. Written as DNA, the CDR3 is TGCGCCAGCAGCTTGGACGGCGGGAGTCTGAGGCAGTTCTTC. It encodes CASSLDGGSLRQFF.

The chain joins TRBV6-6 to TRBJ2-3; D uncertain. The CDR3 length is 11 residues. Trimming removed 8 bases from V and 11 bases from J, with 14 bases in between. Germline V gene sequence: CDR1 MNHNY, CDR2 SVGAGI (reference sequence). CDR3 coding DNA: TGTGCCAGCGGAACGGAAAATAGGCAGTATTTT. It is translated as CASGTENRQYF.

This clonotype was seen a few times. J is TRBJ2-7 and V is TRBV15; 9 bases are shared with TRBD1. The CDR3 covers 14 residues. Per the germline V gene, CDR1 is LNHNV and CDR2 is YYDKDF (reference sequence). V was clipped by 7 bases and J by 3 bases; unmatched bases: 7. CDR3 DNA: TGTGCCACCACCTCGGGGACAGGGAGCTACGAGCAGTACTTC. Its protein product is CATTSGTGSYEQYF.

Only a few counts were recorded for this clonotype. This sequence joins TRBV29-1 and TRBJ2-7, with 8 bases identical to TRBD1. Germline trimming cut 6 bases from V and 6 bases from J; bases unmatched to any gene: 4. Germline CDR1 is SQVTM and CDR2 is ANQGSEA. CDR3 length equals 11 residues. The CDR3 coding sequence is TGCAGCGTCGTCGGGACAGGCGAGCAGTACTTC. Its translation: CSVVGTGEQYF.

CDR3 sequence (DNA): TGCAGCGTTCCTACCTTGGCCGGCGATACGCAGTATTTT. Its translation is CSVPTLAGDTQYF. The rearrangement uses TRBV29-1 and TRBJ2-3, with D hard to call. The length of the CDR3 is 13 residues. V lost 5 bases, J lost 6 bases, and 15 bases lay in between. The germline V gene has CDR1 SQVTM and CDR2 ANQGSEA.

This clonotype showed up just a few times. The chain combines TRBV7-9 with TRBJ2-1; the D gene could be TRBD1 or TRBD2 (5 bases each). Germline V gene lookup returns CDR1 SEHNR and CDR2 FQNEAQ (reference sequence). Between the trimmed V and J ends, which lost 0 bases and 5 bases, there was a span of 11 bases. The CDR3 is 15 amino acids. The CDR3 DNA is TGTGCCAGCAGCTTAGCCGAGACAGCGGACAATGAGCAGTTCTTC. Residues: CASSLAETADNEQFF.

The chain joins TRBV5-1 to TRBJ1-1; D uncertain. This CDR3 region has 14 residues. In germline, CDR1 is SGHRS, CDR2 YFSETQ. The ends were cut back, 6 bases at V and 1 base at J, with 13 bases in the middle. The DNA for the CDR3 is TGCGCCAGCACCCTATCCGGGTCGAACACTGAAGCTTTCTTT. Translated: CASTLSGSNTEAFF.

The V gene is TRBV5-1, the J gene TRBJ2-7; a weak D match, TRBD2 (5 bases). The CDR3 is 12 residues long. The germline CDR1 and CDR2 sequences are SGHRS and YFSETQ. With 2 bases removed from V and 6 bases from J, the gap between germline ends came to 9 bases. The CDR3 bases are TGCGCCAGCAGCTTTGGCGGAGGCGAGCAGTACTTC. It yields the protein CASSFGGGEQYF.

At least ten counts were recorded for this clonotype. The rearrangement joins TRBV7-9 to TRBJ2-1, with 9 nucleotides matching TRBD1. V shed 2 bases and J 7 bases; nucleotides not matched to a gene: 9. CDR1 SEHNR and CDR2 FQNEAQ come from the germline V gene (reference sequence). The CDR3 runs to 16 residues. In DNA, the CDR3 is TGTGCCAGCAGCTTATTGGGACAGGGCCAAAGAAATGAGCAGTTCTTC. Its translation: CASSLLGQGQRNEQFF. Combining the CDR3 with reference TRBV7-9 and TRBJ2-1 gives the whole variable domain DTGVSQNPRHKITKRGQNVTFRCDPISEHNRLYWYRQTLGQGPEFLTYFQNEAQLEKSRLLSDRFSAERPKGSFSTLEIQRTEQGDSAMYLCASSLLGQGQRNEQFFGPGTRLTVL.

The CDR3 coding sequence is TGTGCCAGCAGCTTAGGGTCAGATGGAGATACGCAGTATTTT. It yields the protein CASSLGSDGDTQYF. The V and J genes are TRBV7-6 and TRBJ2-3; D not resolved. The CDR3 totals 14 residues. From germline, CDR1 is SGHVS and CDR2 FNYEAQ. The V and J ends lost 1 base and 5 bases respectively, with 10 bases between them.

This clonotype has just a few counts. The CDR3 DNA reads TGTGCCAGCAGCTACTCCGGGACCATTTACAATGAGCAGTTCTTC. It translates to CASSYSGTIYNEQFF. The chain recombines TRBV7-2 with TRBJ2-1; D possibly matches TRBD1 or TRBD2 (5 bases each). The germline CDR1 and CDR2 sequences are SGHTA and FQGNSA. The CDR3 spans 15 residues. V dropped 4 bases and J dropped 4 bases, with 14 bases sitting between them.

This clonotype was picked up a small number of times. The chain employs TRBV25-1 and TRBJ1-2, with D perhaps TRBD1 (6 bases). The CDR3 totals 15 residues. The germline CDR1 and CDR2 sequences are MGHDK and SYGVNS. Trimming left V 6 bases short and J 4 bases short, with 18 bases between. The CDR3 DNA is TGTGCCAGCAGAGGGAAAGTTGGGGACACCTATGGCTACACCTTC. Translating it yields CASRGKVGDTYGYTF.

This chain joins TRBV19 and TRBJ2-6, with 7 bases that match TRBD1. Trimming removed 4 bases from V and 2 bases from J; junction bases left unmatched: 2. This CDR3 is built from 15 residues. The germline V gene has CDR1 LNHDA and CDR2 SQIVND (reference sequence). CDR3 in amino acids: CASSSQGAGANVLTF. In nucleotides, the CDR3 is TGTGCCAGTAGTAGCCAGGGGGCTGGGGCCAACGTCCTGACTTTC. The whole variable domain, filled in from reference TRBV19 and TRBJ2-6, reads DGGITQSPKYLFRKEGQNVTLSCEQNLNHDAMYWYRQDPGQGLRLIYYSQIVNDFQKGDIAEGYSVSREKKESFPLTVTSAQKNPTAFYLCASSSQGAGANVLTFGAGSRLTVL.

This clonotype was seen at least ten times. The V gene is TRBV10-3, the J gene TRBJ1-2; tentatively, D is TRBD1 (5 bases). CDR3 length: 14 amino acids. Germline loops: CDR1 ENHRY, CDR2 SYGVKD. Between the trimmed V and J ends, which lost 5 bases and 1 base, there was a span of 11 bases. CDR3 amino acids: CAISNSQVNYGYTF. The CDR3, as DNA: TGTGCCATCAGTAACTCACAGGTTAACTATGGCTACACCTTC.

This clonotype was observed a handful of times. The chain employs TRBV5-1 and TRBJ1-1, with 8 bases aligning to TRBD1. The CDR3 extends over 16 amino acids. V lost 0 bases and J lost 2; bases outside the gene matches: 6. Germline V gene sequence: CDR1 SGHRS, CDR2 YFSETQ. As DNA, the CDR3 is TGCGCCAGCAGCTTGGCCACAGGGGGAATCAACACTGAAGCTTTCTTT. This encodes CASSLATGGINTEAFF.

The sample holds a few counts of this clonotype. The chain has TRBV5-6 and TRBJ2-7; maybe TRBD2 (5 bases). The CDR3 is 12 amino acids. Germline V gene lookup returns CDR1 SGHDT and CDR2 YYEEEE. With 6 bases removed from V and 1 base from J, the gap between germline ends came to 8 bases. This CDR3 is CASTGDSYEQYF. The DNA of the CDR3 is TGTGCCAGCACCGGGGATTCCTACGAGCAGTACTTC. Full variable domain (rest looked up from reference TRBV5-6 and TRBJ2-7): DAGVTQSPTHLIKTRGQQVTLRCSPKSGHDTVSWYQQALGQGPQFIFQYYEEEERQRGNFPDRFSGHQFPNYSSELNVNALLLGDSALYLCASTGDSYEQYFGPGTRLTVT.

The chain uses TRBV5-1 and TRBJ1-5, with a weak D call TRBD1 (5 bases). The germline V and J ends were trimmed by 4 bases and 4 bases, with 15 bases remaining between them. The germline CDR1 and CDR2 sequences are SGHRS and YFSETQ. This CDR3 is 15 amino acids long. CDR3 sequence reads: CASSQGRGKNQPQHF. The DNA for the CDR3 is TGCGCCAGCAGCCAAGGACGGGGCAAGAATCAGCCCCAGCATTTT.

The sample holds a few counts of this clonotype. V and J are TRBV7-8 and TRBJ2-1, with TRBD2 matching over 8 bases. Per germline, CDR1 SGHVS and CDR2 FQNEAQ. The length of the CDR3 is 15 residues. J was trimmed by 6 bases and V by 3 bases; bases with no gene match: 7. As DNA, the CDR3 is TGTGCCAGCAGCTTCCGGGGGGGGCACGTCAATGAGCAGTTCTTC. Translating gives CASSFRGGHVNEQFF.

In this sample, this clonotype turned up many times. The rearrangement uses TRBV12-3 or TRBV12-4 and TRBJ1-1; 8 bases match TRBD1. J was trimmed by 4 bases and V by 6 bases; bases with no gene match: 4. The CDR3 has 13 residues. CDR3 residues: CASRLGQGTEAFF. The CDR3 DNA reads TGTGCCAGCAGGCTAGGACAGGGCACTGAAGCTTTCTTT.

This clonotype has at least ten counts. The J gene is TRBJ2-3, the V gene TRBV7-2; TRBD2 matches at 10 bases. V dropped 6 bases and J dropped 2; count of bases not matched to a gene: 5. Germline-derived CDR1 and CDR2 are SGHTA and FQGNSA. The CDR3 has 15 amino acids. CDR3 residues: CASRRLAGSTDTQYF. DNA for the CDR3: TGTGCCAGCAGGCGACTAGCGGGCTCCACAGATACGCAGTATTTT.